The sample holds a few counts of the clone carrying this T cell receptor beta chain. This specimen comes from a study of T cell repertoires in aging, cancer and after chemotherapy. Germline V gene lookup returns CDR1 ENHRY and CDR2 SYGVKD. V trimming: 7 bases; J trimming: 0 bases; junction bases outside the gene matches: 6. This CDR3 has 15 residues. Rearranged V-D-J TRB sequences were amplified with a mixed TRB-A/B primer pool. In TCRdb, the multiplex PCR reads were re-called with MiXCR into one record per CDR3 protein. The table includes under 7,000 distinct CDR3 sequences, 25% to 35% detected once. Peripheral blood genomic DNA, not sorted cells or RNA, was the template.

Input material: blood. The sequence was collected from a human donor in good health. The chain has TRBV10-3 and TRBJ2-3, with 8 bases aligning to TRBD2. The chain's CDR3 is CAITFSGASTDTQYF. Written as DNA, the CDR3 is TGTGCCATCACGTTTAGCGGGGCTAGCACAGATACGCAGTATTTT.